The clone carrying this TCR beta chain was picked up one time. Its target is unknown. This CDR3 is built from 14 residues. Germline CDR1 is MNHEY and CDR2 is SMNVEV (reference sequence). Trimming took 5 bases from V and 2 from J; bases not matched to a gene: 6. Positively selected for CCR7, the CD45RO-negative cells used as naive CD8 cells excluded terminally differentiated effector memory CD45RA+ cells. The sample originates from a study of shared clonotypes between healthy human individuals. General study points: Sampling used blood alone; tissue repertoires probably differ.

Deep-level settings were used for running the assay. The authors' processing: Junction-only immunoSEQ sequences carried no quality scores, so filtering differed. Assay used: immunoSEQ multiplex PCR; TCRdb lists only in-frame clones, some missing. That table furnishes V, J and clone size, whereas the DNA furnished D and trimming. The repertoire consists of approximately 2,000,000 clones, with around 93% occurring once and the leading ten covering approximately 1.6%. The material sequenced was naive CD8+ T cells from PBMCs. This clonotype was sampled from a man aged 18-30 years in good health. Some clones in this sample may be carry-over from other donors' samples. The rearrangement uses TRBV27 and TRBJ2-7, with TRBD2 matching over 7 bases. CDR3 DNA sequence: TGTGCCAGCAGTCCTCGGGACTACACCTACGAGCAGTACTTC. This codes for CASSPRDYTYEQYF.